The 21 T cell receptor beta chains given below trace back to one sample, sequenced in a study of Ad26.COV2.S vaccination and SARS-CoV-2 variants. Clones were sequenced by immunoSEQ multiplex PCR, and TCRdb holds only the in-frame ones, with some missing. The profile covers fewer than 500,000 clones, with around 90% appearing a single time and roughly 4.3% taken by the ten largest. Treatment of the sample: some 20 received Ad26.COV2.S at low or high dose, single or two shots; about 5 received placebo; per-sample allocation not given. The investigators took samples on day 63 after the first vaccine or placebo injection. Here the sequenced sample was peripheral blood, taken in a trial of Ad26.COV2.S vaccine versus placebo. These receptors came from a person between 18 and 59 years old who received the Ad26.COV2.S COVID-19 vaccine or a placebo.

This chain links TRBV5-4 with TRBJ2-1; 13 nucleotides agree with TRBD2. The germline V gene has CDR1 SGHNT and CDR2 YYREEE (reference sequence). The CDR3 length is 18 residues. V trimming: 2 bases; J trimming: 7 bases; junction bases outside the gene matches: 12. As DNA, the CDR3 is TGTGCCAGCAGCTTACCCGGACTAGCGGGAGCGACGGGAAATGAGCAGTTCTTC. This gives the protein CASSLPGLAGATGNEQFF.

The DNA of the CDR3 is TGTGCCAGCAGCCGCGGACAATTAAGCTCCTACAATGAGCAGTTCTTC. Its translation is CASSRGQLSSYNEQFF. J is TRBJ2-1 and V is TRBV7-6, with D tentatively TRBD1 (5 bases). The CDR3 totals 16 residues. Trimming took off 5 bases at V and 0 bases at J, with 14 bases between the two ends. Per germline, CDR1 SGHVS and CDR2 FNYEAQ. Using reference TRBV7-6 and TRBJ2-1 for the parts outside the CDR3, the full variable domain is GAGVSQSPRYKVTKRGQDVALRCDPISGHVSLYWYRQALGQGPEFLTYFNYEAQQDKSGLPNDRFSAERPEGSISTLTIQRTEQRDSAMYRCASSRGQLSSYNEQFFGPGTRLTVL.

This rearrangement joins TRBV15 to TRBJ2-7, with D possibly TRBD2 on 7 matching bases. Germline V lookup: CDR1 LNHNV, CDR2 YYDKDF (reference sequence). This CDR3 region has 17 residues. Trimming left V 0 bases short and J 0 bases short, with 15 bases between. In DNA, the CDR3 is TGTGCCACCAGCAGAGATCGAGGCGGGGGCCCCTCCTACGAGCAGTACTTC. This sequence encodes CATSRDRGGGPSYEQYF.

This sequence joins TRBV14 and TRBJ1-2; the D is unclear. Germline-derived CDR1 and CDR2 are SGHDN and FVKESK. Trimming left V 1 base short and J 5 bases short, with 11 bases between. This CDR3 comprises 14 residues. The DNA for the CDR3 is TGTGCCAGCAGCCAAGTCCGCAACCCGTATGGCTACACCTTC. This codes for CASSQVRNPYGYTF. The variable domain in full, completed from reference TRBV14 and TRBJ1-2, reads EAGVTQFPSHSVIEKGQTVTLRCDPISGHDNLYWYRRVMGKEIKFLLHFVKESKQDESGMPNNRFLAERTGGTYSTLKVQPAELEDSGVYFCASSQVRNPYGYTFGSGTRLTVV.

The chain uses TRBV29-1 and TRBJ2-4; possibly TRBD1 or TRBD2 for D (5 bases each). V was shortened by 1 base and J by 0 bases, with 10 bases between the two germline ends. The CDR3 totals 15 residues. Germline loops: CDR1 SQVTM, CDR2 ANQGSEA. The CDR3 nucleotides read TGCAGCGTTGAAGTTCGGGGCTTAGCCAAAAACATTCAGTACTTC. The encoded protein is CSVEVRGLAKNIQYF.

The chain carries TRBV20-1 and TRBJ2-1; D may be TRBD2 (6 bases). The CDR3 is made up of 16 amino acids. Looked up from germline, CDR1 is DFQATT and CDR2 is SNEGSKA (reference sequence). The V and J ends lost 3 bases and 3 bases respectively, with 18 bases between them. The CDR3, as DNA: TGCAGTGCTAGTGTAGGGGCGGGAACATACTACAATGAGCAGTTCTTC. The encoded protein is CSASVGAGTYYNEQFF.

The CDR3, as DNA: TGTGCCAGCAGCTACGGGAGGGGGGGCTACGAGCAGTACTTC. Residues: CASSYGRGGYEQYF. The chain recombines TRBV27 with TRBJ2-7; 8 nucleotides align to TRBD2. V shed 6 bases and J 3 bases; nucleotides not matched to a gene: 7. This CDR3 is 14 amino acids long. Germline-derived CDR1 and CDR2 are MNHEY and SMNVEV (reference sequence).

This sequence joins TRBV5-1 and TRBJ2-1; the D gene is possibly TRBD2 (6 bases). CDR3 length equals 18 residues. Germline CDR1 SGHRS, CDR2 YFSETQ. V was trimmed by 4 bases and J by 8 bases, leaving 28 bases between them. The CDR3 loop is CASSISTSSSIRSDEQFF. The CDR3 coding sequence is TGCGCCAGCAGCATTAGCACTAGCTCGAGTATAAGGTCCGATGAGCAGTTCTTC.

The DNA for the CDR3 is TGCGCCAGCAGTCGTACGGGGGCCCCGAACACTGAAGCTTTCTTT. Protein product: CASSRTGAPNTEAFF. This sequence joins TRBV5-1 and TRBJ1-1; possibly TRBD1 for D (6 bases). The germline gives CDR1 SGHRS, CDR2 YFSETQ. The V end lost 5 bases, the J end lost 1 base, and 15 bases lay between the germline ends. This CDR3 is 15 amino acids long. The variable domain in full, completed from reference TRBV5-1 and TRBJ1-1, reads KAGVTQTPRYLIKTRGQQVTLSCSPISGHRSVSWYQQTPGQGLQFLFEYFSETQRNKGNFPGRFSGRQFSNSRSEMNVSTLELGDSALYLCASSRTGAPNTEAFFGQGTRLTVV.

The table lists this clone with a count of one. The gene calls are TRBV5-8 and TRBJ1-2; 7 bases map to TRBD1. CDR3 length equals 11 residues. The ends lost 9 bases at V and 5 bases at J; junction bases unmatched: 4. Germline CDR1 is SGHTS and CDR2 is YDEGEE. The CDR3 is CATRDSYGYTF. CDR3 DNA: TGTGCCACTCGGGACAGTTATGGCTACACCTTC.

This clone has just one count. The chain couples TRBV27 to TRBJ2-1, with 9 bases fitting TRBD2. Germline values: CDR1 MNHEY, CDR2 SMNVEV (reference sequence). The J segment lost 5 bases and the V segment lost 2 bases, leaving 10 bases of the junction unmatched. This CDR3 has 17 amino acids. The chain's CDR3 is CASSLGSGSNINNEQFF. CDR3 nucleotides: TGTGCCAGCAGTTTAGGTAGCGGGAGCAATATCAACAATGAGCAGTTCTTC.

The rearrangement joins TRBV18 to TRBJ1-3; 9 bases line up with TRBD1. V gave up 3 bases and J gave up 2 bases; unmatched junction bases: 8. The germline V gene has CDR1 KGHSH and CDR2 LQKENI. The CDR3 consists of 17 residues. The CDR3 DNA reads TGTGCCAGCTCACCGTATAGAGGACAGGGGCCTGGAAACACCATATATTTT. It translates to CASSPYRGQGPGNTIYF. The variable domain in full, completed from reference TRBV18 and TRBJ1-3, reads NAGVMQNPRHLVRRRGQEARLRCSPMKGHSHVYWYRQLPEEGLKFMVYLQKENIIDESGMPKERFSAEFPKEGPSILRIQQVVRGDSAAYFCASSPYRGQGPGNTIYFGEGSWLTVV.

The chain uses TRBV4-2 and TRBJ1-1, with a weak D call TRBD1 (6 bases). The germline V gene has CDR1 LGHNA and CDR2 YNFKEQ. V was clipped by 4 bases and J by 14 bases, with 20 bases between them. This CDR3 has 13 residues. CDR3 in DNA: TGTGCCAGCAGCCCGAATCACGGGGGGCATGTGTTCTTT. Amino acids: CASSPNHGGHVFF.

The chain carries TRBV2 and TRBJ2-2; either TRBD1 or TRBD2 may fit D (5 bases each). Between the trimmed V and J ends, which lost 2 bases and 5 bases, there was a span of 9 bases. Germline V gives CDR1 SNHLY, CDR2 FYNNEI. The length of the CDR3 is 14 residues. CDR3 amino acids: CASSERGVTGELFF. The CDR3, as DNA: TGTGCCAGCAGTGAACGAGGGGTTACCGGGGAGCTGTTTTTT.

This sequence joins TRBV5-5 and TRBJ2-5; 10 bases line up with TRBD1. The CDR3 has 16 residues. J lost 5 bases, V lost 3 bases, and 10 bases had no gene match. Germline V gene sequence: CDR1 SGHKS, CDR2 YYEKEE (reference sequence). CDR3 DNA: TGTGCCAGCAGCTCCTACCGGGACAGGGGATTTGAGACCCAGTACTTC. Translated: CASSSYRDRGFETQYF.

The genes are TRBV27 and TRBJ1-3; 8 bases are shared with TRBD1. In germline, CDR1 is MNHEY, CDR2 SMNVEV (reference sequence). V lost 5 bases, J lost 4 bases, and 13 bases stayed unmatched. CDR3 length equals 17 residues. CDR3 DNA sequence: TGTGCCAGCAGTGGTCGAGACAGGGGTATTGGAGGAAACACCATATATTTT. It translates to CASSGRDRGIGGNTIYF.

The rearrangement joins TRBV19 to TRBJ2-2; D call uncertain. V was shortened by 5 bases and J by 3 bases, with 16 bases between the two germline ends. The germline gives CDR1 LNHDA, CDR2 SQIVND (reference sequence). The CDR3 contains 16 residues. The CDR3 DNA follows: TGTGCCAGTAGTCGGTCACGTCAGGCCTACACCGGGGAGCTGTTTTTT. This translates into CASSRSRQAYTGELFF.

V and J are TRBV5-1 and TRBJ2-7; D might be TRBD2 (6 bases). CDR3 length equals 14 residues. Deletions cut 4 bases from V and 2 bases from J, with 13 bases between. Germline loops: CDR1 SGHRS, CDR2 YFSETQ. CDR3 sequence (DNA): TGCGCCAGCAGCCCCCGGACTAACACCTACGAGCAGTACTTC. This translates into CASSPRTNTYEQYF. Full variable domain (outside the CDR3, taken from reference TRBV5-1 and TRBJ2-7): KAGVTQTPRYLIKTRGQQVTLSCSPISGHRSVSWYQQTPGQGLQFLFEYFSETQRNKGNFPGRFSGRQFSNSRSEMNVSTLELGDSALYLCASSPRTNTYEQYFGPGTRLTVT.

The V gene is TRBV4-3, the J gene TRBJ2-7; D is perhaps TRBD1 (5 bases). The CDR3 runs to 15 residues. The V and J ends lost 0 bases and 2 bases respectively, with 11 bases between them. Looked up from germline, CDR1 is LGHNA and CDR2 is YSLEER. CDR3 residues: CASSQEGTGAYEQYF. In nucleotides, the CDR3 is TGCGCCAGCAGCCAAGAAGGTACAGGAGCCTACGAGCAGTACTTC.

The gene calls are TRBV24-1 and TRBJ2-1, with 7 bases identical to TRBD2. Germline CDR1 and CDR2: KGHDR and SFDVKD. The V and J ends lost 4 bases and 4 bases, in that order; junction bases with no gene match: 6. There are 15 residues in the CDR3. The CDR3 reads CATSDAGRGYNEQFF. CDR3 nucleotides: TGTGCCACCAGTGACGCAGGGAGGGGTTACAATGAGCAGTTCTTC.

The rearrangement links TRBV29-1 to TRBJ2-1; no clear D gene. V gave up 4 bases and J gave up 3 bases, with 7 bases separating them. The CDR3 is 12 amino acids. The V gene's germline CDR1 is SQVTM and CDR2 ANQGSEA. The CDR3 loop is CSVVVGYNEQFF. As DNA, the CDR3 is TGCAGCGTTGTTGTGGGCTACAATGAGCAGTTCTTC.